A single sample is the source of the 17 T cell receptor beta chains below, sequenced in a study of spatial heterogeneity in lung cancer. Their cognate antigens are unknown. Sample time point: sample taken at primary tumor resection. TCRdb fed the 5' RACE reads into MiXCR, producing one record per CDR3 protein. The sample has approximately 12,000 distinct CDR3 sequences, about 12% seen once. Study-wide results and limits: How many expanded intratumoral alpha and beta TCRs were present tracked the tumor mutation count, which was a count of nonsynonymous mutations.

This specimen consisted of lung tumor tissue, obtained at surgery. These receptors came from a female donor with early-stage non-small cell lung cancer.

This clonotype is medium-sized (0.01 to 0.1%). The gene calls are TRBV5-5 and TRBJ2-1; the D gene is possibly TRBD1 (5 bases). The CDR3 totals 13 residues. Germline lookup yields CDR1 SGHKS and CDR2 YYEKEE (reference sequence). The V and J ends lost 4 bases and 8 bases respectively, with 13 bases between them. CDR3: CASSRPGKDEQFF. The CDR3, as DNA: TGTGCCAGCAGCCGTCCAGGGAAGGATGAGCAGTTCTTC.

This clonotype was detected many times. The chain carries TRBV4-1 and TRBJ1-1; D perhaps matches TRBD1 (5 bases). The CDR3 contains 16 residues. Germline lookup yields CDR1 MGHRA and CDR2 YSYEKL. The V end lost 2 bases, the J end lost 2 bases, and 15 bases lay between the germline ends. CDR3 bases: TGCGCCAGCAGCCAACTAAACCAGCAGGGTAACACTGAAGCTTTCTTT. Residues: CASSQLNQQGNTEAFF.

This clonotype was observed many times. This chain connects TRBV7-3 to TRBJ2-3, with TRBD2 matching over 9 bases. CDR3 length equals 16 residues. V lost 4 bases, J lost 9 bases, and 14 bases stayed unmatched. CDR1 is SGHTA and CDR2 is FQGTGA in the germline V gene. The CDR3 is CASSSLLAGEAGTQYF. CDR3 bases: TGTGCCAGCAGCTCCCTATTAGCGGGGGAGGCGGGAACGCAGTATTTT.

The chain recombines TRBV7-3 with TRBJ2-3; 9 bases fit TRBD2. Germline trimming cut 6 bases from V and 9 bases from J; bases unmatched to any gene: 19. The CDR3 is 17 amino acids. Germline CDR1 reads SGHTA; CDR2 reads FQGTGA. The CDR3 nucleotides read TGTGCCAGCAGGTTATGCTTGCTAGCGGGAAAGACTGAAACGCAGTATTTT. Translated, it gives CASRLCLLAGKTETQYF.

This clonotype was seen ten or more times. The rearrangement uses TRBV6-1 and TRBJ1-3; D ambiguous. CDR1 is MNHNS and CDR2 is SASEGT in the germline V gene. V gave up 0 bases and J gave up 2 bases, with 11 bases separating them. The CDR3 length is 16 residues. CDR3 coding DNA: TGTGCCAGCAGTGAAGCCTCGGCGTCCACTGGAAACACCATATATTTT. The encoded protein is CASSEASASTGNTIYF.

At least ten counts were recorded for this clonotype. The chain joins TRBV6-6 to TRBJ1-1, with TRBD1 as a possible D gene (5 bases). V was trimmed by 4 bases and J by 6 bases, leaving 9 bases between them. Germline values: CDR1 MNHNY, CDR2 SVGAGI (reference sequence). The CDR3 spans 12 residues. The CDR3 is CASSLVGPEAFF. The CDR3 nucleotides read TGTGCCAGCAGTTTAGTGGGACCTGAAGCTTTCTTT.

This clonotype was recorded many times. This sequence joins TRBV4-3 and TRBJ2-6; D ambiguous. Germline-derived CDR1 and CDR2 are LGHNA and YSLEER. This CDR3 contains 20 residues. The V gene lost 3 bases and the J gene lost 3 bases, with 24 bases spanning the gap. The CDR3 loop is CASSQVAVGARALGANVLTF. Written as DNA, the CDR3 is TGCGCCAGCAGCCAGGTAGCCGTGGGCGCTCGGGCTCTTGGGGCCAACGTCCTGACTTTC.

In its sample, this clonotype was seen many times. The V call is TRBV29-1, the J call TRBJ2-7; 9 nucleotides line up with TRBD1. CDR1 and CDR2 from the germline V gene are SQVTM and ANQGSEA. V was pared by 1 base and J by 3 bases, with 4 bases of the junction left unmatched. This CDR3 is 14 amino acids long. CDR3 in DNA: TGCAGCGTTGAAGGCCTGGGACAGGGCTACGAGCAGTACTTC. Translating it yields CSVEGLGQGYEQYF.

This clonotype has more than one count but fewer than ten. CDR3 sequence reads: CASSLGTPSSGNTIYF. CDR3 DNA sequence: TGTGCCAGCTCACTTGGGACTCCGAGCTCTGGAAACACCATATATTTT. This rearrangement joins TRBV18 to TRBJ1-3, with D perhaps TRBD1 (5 bases). Deletions cut 4 bases from V and 0 bases from J, with 13 bases between. Germline V gene sequence: CDR1 KGHSH, CDR2 LQKENI. The CDR3 runs 16 residues.

This clonotype is medium-sized by share. V and J are TRBV6-5 and TRBJ1-4; weak D call: TRBD1 (5 bases). This CDR3 comprises 16 residues. Per germline, CDR1 MNHEY and CDR2 SVGAGI. Trimming stripped 0 bases from V and 7 bases from J, with 15 bases between. CDR3 bases: TGTGCCAGCAGTTACTCAGGGGACTCTACCTCTGAAAAACTGTTTTTT. Translation: CASSYSGDSTSEKLFF.

This clonotype was observed many times. This chain connects TRBV5-1 to TRBJ2-5; D remains ambiguous. With 4 bases removed from V and 5 bases from J, the gap between germline ends came to 12 bases. Germline V gene sequence: CDR1 SGHRS, CDR2 YFSETQ. CDR3 size: 13 residues. CDR3 DNA: TGCGCCAGCAGCCTGGCAGTTGGGGAGACCCAGTACTTC. The encoded protein is CASSLAVGETQYF.

This clonotype was seen at least ten times. This chain uses TRBV7-9 with TRBJ2-1, with TRBD2 identical over 9 bases. This CDR3 region has 18 residues. Germline assignment: CDR1 SEHNR and CDR2 FQNEAQ (reference sequence). V was pared by 0 bases and J by 7 bases, with 13 bases of the junction left unmatched. The CDR3 sequence: CASSLALASGTYRNEQFF. The CDR3 nucleotides are TGTGCCAGCAGCTTAGCGCTGGCTAGCGGGACGTACAGGAATGAGCAGTTCTTC.

This chain connects TRBV6-1 to TRBJ2-1, with D hard to call. Trimming took off 6 bases at V and 0 bases at J, with 12 bases between the two ends. This CDR3 has 15 amino acids. CDR1 MNHNS and CDR2 SASEGT come from the germline V gene. The CDR3 spells CASRVQEPSYNEQFF. Written as DNA, the CDR3 is TGTGCCAGCAGGGTCCAGGAGCCCTCCTACAATGAGCAGTTCTTC.

This clonotype is large. This chain links TRBV7-9 with TRBJ1-1; possible D gene TRBD1, 6 bases. V gave up 8 bases and J gave up 4 bases, with 17 bases separating them. This CDR3 spans 14 amino acids. CDR1 and CDR2 from the germline V gene are SEHNR and FQNEAQ (reference sequence). CDR3 DNA: TGTGCCAGCGTCGACAGGTATAGGAGCACTGAAGCTTTCTTT. Its protein product is CASVDRYRSTEAFF. The full variable domain, its missing parts supplied by reference TRBV7-9 and TRBJ1-1, is DTGVSQNPRHKITKRGQNVTFRCDPISEHNRLYWYRQTLGQGPEFLTYFQNEAQLEKSRLLSDRFSAERPKGSFSTLEIQRTEQGDSAMYLCASVDRYRSTEAFFGQGTRLTVV.

This clonotype occurred many times. CDR3 bases: TGTGCCAGCAGCTTAGTTTGGGAGGGTGAGCAGTTCTTC. Translated: CASSLVWEGEQFF. This sequence joins TRBV7-2 and TRBJ2-1, with TRBD2 identical over 7 bases. The CDR3 contains 13 residues. The V and J ends lost 1 base and 9 bases, in that order; junction bases with no gene match: 3. CDR1 is SGHTA and CDR2 is FQGNSA in the germline V gene. Combining the CDR3 with reference TRBV7-2 and TRBJ2-1 gives the whole variable domain GAGVSQSPSNKVTEKGKDVELRCDPISGHTALYWYRQSLGQGLEFLIYFQGNSAPDKSGLPSDRFSAERTGGSVSTLTIQRTQQEDSAVYLCASSLVWEGEQFFGPGTRLTVL.

This clonotype was seen a few times. This chain joins TRBV18 and TRBJ1-5; D is possibly TRBD1 (6 bases). V lost 6 bases, J lost 0 bases, and 15 bases lay in between. The CDR3 has 16 amino acids. Germline V CDR1 and CDR2: KGHSH, LQKENI. CDR3 amino acids: CASSLGQSNSNQPQHF. The CDR3 coding sequence is TGTGCCAGCTCTTTAGGACAGAGTAATAGCAATCAGCCCCAGCATTTT.

This clonotype was detected ten times or more. The chain employs TRBV12-3 or TRBV12-4 and TRBJ2-2; 11 nucleotides align to TRBD2. Losses at the gene ends were 6 bases for V and 7 bases for J; bases not matched to a gene: 10. CDR3 length: 16 amino acids. The CDR3 sequence is CASRPVAGGPVGELFF. In nucleotides, the CDR3 is TGTGCCAGCAGACCAGTAGCGGGAGGGCCGGTCGGGGAGCTGTTTTTT.